This T cell receptor beta chain was identified in a study of blood T cells in healthy people across ages. V lost 1 base and J lost 6, with 12 bases in between. Germline loops: CDR1 SGHTA, CDR2 FQGNSA. The CDR3 has 14 amino acids. The authors ran a second PCR of 7 to 11 cycles using a sample-barcoded 5' primer and a J-beta primer mix. TCRdb reprocessed the 5' RACE reads with MiXCR, giving one entry per CDR3 protein. Among fewer than 650,000 distinct CDR3 sequences listed, around 27% were seen once. The sample was also reused in another study, on T cells of mothers and their children.

What was sequenced was blood. This clonotype was sampled from a boy aged 2 to 10 in good health. The rearrangement uses TRBV7-2 and TRBJ1-2; D possibly corresponds to TRBD1 (6 bases). This CDR3 reads CASSLVKRGNGYTF. CDR3 DNA: TGTGCCAGCAGCTTAGTTAAGAGGGGGAATGGCTACACCTTC.